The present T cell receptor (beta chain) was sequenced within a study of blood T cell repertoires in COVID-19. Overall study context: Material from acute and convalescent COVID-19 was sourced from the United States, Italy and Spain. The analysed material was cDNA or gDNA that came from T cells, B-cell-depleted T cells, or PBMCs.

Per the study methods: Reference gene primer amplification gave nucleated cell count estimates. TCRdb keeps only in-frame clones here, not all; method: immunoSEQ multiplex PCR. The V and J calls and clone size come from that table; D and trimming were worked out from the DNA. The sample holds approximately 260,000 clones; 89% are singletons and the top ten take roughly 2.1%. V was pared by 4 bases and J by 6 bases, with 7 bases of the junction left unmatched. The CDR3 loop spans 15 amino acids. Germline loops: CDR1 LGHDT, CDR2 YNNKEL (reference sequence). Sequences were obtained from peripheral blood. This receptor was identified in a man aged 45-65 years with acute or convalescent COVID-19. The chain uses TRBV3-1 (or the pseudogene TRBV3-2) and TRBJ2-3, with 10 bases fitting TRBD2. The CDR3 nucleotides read TGTGCCAGCAGCCTTGGGACTAGCGCTGGGGATACGCAGTATTTT. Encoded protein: CASSLGTSAGDTQYF.